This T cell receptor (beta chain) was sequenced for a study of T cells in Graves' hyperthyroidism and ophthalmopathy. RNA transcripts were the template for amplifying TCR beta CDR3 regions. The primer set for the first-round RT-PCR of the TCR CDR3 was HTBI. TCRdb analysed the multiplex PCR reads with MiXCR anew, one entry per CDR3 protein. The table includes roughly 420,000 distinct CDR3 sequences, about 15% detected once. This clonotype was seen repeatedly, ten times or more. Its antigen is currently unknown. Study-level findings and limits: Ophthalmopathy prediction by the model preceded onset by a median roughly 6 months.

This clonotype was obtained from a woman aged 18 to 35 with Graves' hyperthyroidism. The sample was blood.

CDR3 coding DNA: TGCAGTGCTTGGACTCTGGGGACCTACGAGCAGTACTTC. Its protein is CSAWTLGTYEQYF. This chain links TRBV20-1 with TRBJ2-7; tentatively, D is TRBD2 (5 bases). The CDR3 totals 13 residues. Trimming took 5 bases from V and 2 from J, leaving 13 bases between them. Germline CDR1 DFQATT, CDR2 SNEGSKA (reference sequence).